This T cell receptor (beta chain) was sequenced for a study of blood T cell repertoires in COVID-19. Trimming stripped 3 bases from V and 1 base from J, with 12 bases between. CDR1 and CDR2 (germline): SEHNR, FQNEAQ (reference sequence). This CDR3 is 15 amino acids long. In the original processing: Using reference gene primer amplification, nucleated cell counts were estimated. The method was immunoSEQ multiplex PCR; TCRdb's version includes in-frame clones alone and lacks a portion of them. That table furnishes V, J and clone size, whereas the DNA furnished D and trimming. Of fewer than 600,000 clones listed, roughly nine tenths are singletons.

What was sequenced was peripheral blood. V gene TRBV7-9 combines with J gene TRBJ1-1; D is ambiguous. The TCR sequence derives from a man between 18 and 29 years old with COVID-19, enrolled during active disease. The CDR3 reads CASSFDSGTNTEAFF. The DNA of the CDR3 is TGTGCCAGCAGCTTTGACTCCGGAACGAACACTGAAGCTTTCTTT.